This is a list of T cell receptor beta chains from one sample in a study of cytotoxic CD8 clonotypes in ibrutinib-treated CLL. The assay was immunoSEQ multiplex PCR, and TCRdb's table has in-frame clones only and misses some. The sample holds tens of thousands of clones, less than 95% seen once. The source material was PBMCs, sampled after 12 months of ibrutinib treatment. The receptors here all came from a human donor with chronic lymphocytic leukemia. Both conserved end residues are part of each CDR3. D genes are given only for firm matches. Expanded clones get a size class; other rows say once, few or many, or leave the size out.

D	size	V	J	CDR3	DNA
-	-	TRBV28	TRBJ2-6	CASSFSAGANVLTF	TGTGCCAGCAGTTTTTCTGCGGGGGCCAACGTCCTGACTTTC
TRBD2	-	TRBV11-1	TRBJ2-3	CATRLAGGDTQYF	TGTGCCACCCGACTAGCGGGGGGAGATACGCAGTATTTT
TRBD1	-	TRBV9	TRBJ2-7	CASSVTGEEQYF	TGTGCCAGCAGCGTTACAGGGGAGGAGCAGTACTTC
-	-	TRBV12-5	TRBJ1-2	CASGFHPSSRLTLGYGYTF	TGTGCTAGTGGTTTTCACCCATCCTCGCGCCTAACGCTTGGCTATGGCTACACCTTC
TRBD2	-	TRBV7-2	TRBJ2-7	CASSLDPREGGEQYF	TGTGCCAGCAGCTTAGACCCCCGGGAGGGCGGCGAGCAGTACTTC
-	-	TRBV7-2	TRBJ2-7	CASGVPSYEQYF	TGTGCCAGCGGCGTACCCTCCTACGAGCAGTACTTC
-	-	TRBV6-4	TRBJ2-3	CASSDQGFGDTQYF	TGTGCCAGCAGTGATCAGGGGTTCGGAGATACGCAGTATTTT
TRBD1	-	TRBV5-1	TRBJ2-7	CASSVGQGLIYEQYF	TGCGCCAGCAGCGTGGGACAGGGGTTAATCTACGAGCAGTACTTC
-	-	TRBV18	TRBJ2-1	CASSPLLDSFNEQFF	TGTGCCAGCTCACCACTTTTGGACAGCTTCAATGAGCAGTTCTTC
-	few	TRBV27	TRBJ2-7	CASSTSKGRNYEQYF	TGTGCCAGCAGCACTAGTAAGGGGAGGAACTACGAGCAGTACTTC
TRBD1	-	TRBV7-2	TRBJ2-3	CASSLPGQGKDTQYF	TGTGCCAGCAGCTTGCCGGGACAGGGAAAGGATACGCAGTATTTT
TRBD2	-	TRBV29-1	TRBJ2-2	CSVELERERLGELFF	TGCAGCGTTGAACTTGAGCGGGAGCGACTAGGGGAGCTGTTTTTT
-	-	TRBV7-9	TRBJ2-7	CASSLKMSGVAYEQYF	TGTGCCAGCAGCTTAAAAATGTCTGGGGTAGCCTACGAGCAGTACTTC
-	-	TRBV30	TRBJ2-5	CAWSWGGTKETRYF	TGTGCCTGGAGTTGGGGCGGGACGAAAGAGACCCGGTACTTC
-	-	TRBV6-5	TRBJ1-2	CASSYSRYRNNYGYTF	TGTGCCAGCAGTTACTCGAGGTACAGAAATAACTATGGCTACACCTTC
-	-	TRBV7-9	TRBJ2-1	CASSGTQPGSYNEQFF	TGTGCCAGCAGCGGAACTCAACCCGGGTCTTACAATGAGCAGTTCTTC
-	-	TRBV19	TRBJ2-2	CASTRFSVITGELFF	TGTGCCAGTACGCGCTTTTCTGTTATCACCGGGGAGCTGTTTTTT
TRBD1	-	TRBV5-1	TRBJ2-3	CASSLNRGPTDTQYF	TGCGCCAGCAGCTTGAACAGGGGTCCCACGGATACGCAGTATTTT
-	-	TRBV7-9	TRBJ1-2	CASSHHGKTYGYTF	TGTGCCAGCAGCCACCATGGAAAGACCTATGGCTACACCTTC
-	-	TRBV15	TRBJ1-2	CATSTATSNYGYTF	TGTGCCACCAGCACGGCCACTTCTAACTATGGCTACACCTTC
TRBD1	-	TRBV28	TRBJ1-1	CASSSEKGTGGWATEAFF	TGTGCCAGCAGTTCCGAAAAGGGGACAGGGGGCTGGGCCACTGAAGCTTTCTTT
TRBD2	-	TRBV2	TRBJ2-5	CASSGSSGRGVETQYF	TGTGCCAGCAGTGGCTCTAGCGGGAGGGGGGTAGAGACCCAGTACTTC
-	-	TRBV27	TRBJ1-1	CASSFGGLMNTEAFF	TGTGCCAGCAGTTTTGGGGGTCTCATGAACACTGAAGCTTTCTTT
-	-	TRBV29-1	TRBJ1-1	CSVGEDGYTEAFF	TGCAGCGTTGGGGAGGACGGTTACACTGAAGCTTTCTTT
-	-	TRBV6-6	TRBJ2-7	CASRSPRLEQYF	TGTGCCAGCAGATCCCCACGCCTGGAGCAGTACTTC
-	-	TRBV11-2	TRBJ2-4	CASRSGVAKNIQYF	TGTGCCAGCAGATCGGGGGTAGCCAAAAACATTCAGTACTTC
-	-	TRBV2	TRBJ1-4	CASRGTTNEKLFF	TGTGCCAGTAGGGGGACAACTAATGAAAAACTGTTTTTT
TRBD2	-	TRBV11-2	TRBJ2-7	CASSPIVVATSGSYEQYF	TGTGCCAGCAGCCCTATTGTTGTAGCGACTAGCGGGTCCTACGAGCAGTACTTC
TRBD1	-	TRBV10-1	TRBJ2-7	CASRGQSYEQYF	TGCGCCAGCAGGGGACAGTCCTACGAGCAGTACTTC
-	once	TRBV5-6	TRBJ2-5	CASSRPATQETQYF	TGTGCCAGCAGTAGGCCGGCAACTCAAGAGACCCAGTACTTC
TRBD2	-	TRBV5-1	TRBJ2-3	CASSPPGTNTDTQYF	TGCGCCAGCAGCCCCCCCGGGACTAACACAGATACGCAGTATTTT
TRBD1	-	TRBV4-1	TRBJ2-7	CASSQLRLGTDSYEQYF	TGCGCCAGCAGCCAATTGAGATTGGGGACAGACTCCTACGAGCAGTACTTC
TRBD1	-	TRBV6-5	TRBJ1-2	CASRYPGQGNYGYTF	TGTGCCAGCAGGTACCCGGGACAGGGAAACTATGGCTACACCTTC
TRBD1	once	TRBV9	TRBJ1-4	CASSLYGQASNEKLFF	TGTGCCAGCAGCCTCTACGGACAGGCCTCTAATGAAAAACTGTTTTTT
-	-	TRBV28	TRBJ2-1	CASSPERAYNEQFF	TGTGCCAGCAGTCCTGAACGGGCCTACAATGAGCAGTTCTTC
-	once	TRBV5-6	TRBJ2-6	CASSFGWSGNGGANVLTF	TGTGCCAGCAGCTTTGGTTGGTCAGGGAATGGTGGGGCCAACGTCCTGACTTTC
TRBD1	-	TRBV7-6	TRBJ2-5	CASSLLGQVGEYQETQYF	TGTGCCAGCAGCTTACTAGGACAGGTCGGAGAGTACCAAGAGACCCAGTACTTC
-	few	TRBV7-9	TRBJ1-1	CASSRTPTEAFF	TGTGCCAGCAGCAGAACTCCCACCGAAGCTTTCTTT
-	-	TRBV18	TRBJ1-5	CASSPGSNQPQHF	TGTGCCAGCTCACCGGGGAGCAATCAGCCCCAGCATTTT
TRBD2	-	TRBV27	TRBJ2-7	CASSSLAGLSYEQYF	TGTGCCAGCAGTTCGTTAGCGGGATTGAGCTACGAGCAGTACTTC
-	few	TRBV5-1	TRBJ1-3	CASSQDRMFSGNTIYF	TGCGCCAGCAGCCAGGACAGAATGTTCTCTGGAAACACCATATATTTT
-	-	TRBV30	TRBJ2-7	CAWSVRGVLWDRPLEQYF	TGTGCCTGGAGTGTACGGGGGGTATTATGGGACAGGCCCCTCGAGCAGTACTTC
TRBD1	-	TRBV7-9	TRBJ2-2	CASSLGQGTGELFF	TGTGCCAGCAGCTTGGGACAGGGAACCGGGGAGCTGTTTTTT
-	-	TRBV12-5	TRBJ1-2	CASGLGRSIYGYTF	TGTGCTAGTGGTTTGGGGCGTTCCATCTATGGCTACACCTTC
TRBD2	-	TRBV5-1	TRBJ2-7	CASSGPGTSGPGDSYEQYF	TGCGCCAGCAGCGGACCCGGGACTAGCGGACCGGGGGACTCCTACGAGCAGTACTTC